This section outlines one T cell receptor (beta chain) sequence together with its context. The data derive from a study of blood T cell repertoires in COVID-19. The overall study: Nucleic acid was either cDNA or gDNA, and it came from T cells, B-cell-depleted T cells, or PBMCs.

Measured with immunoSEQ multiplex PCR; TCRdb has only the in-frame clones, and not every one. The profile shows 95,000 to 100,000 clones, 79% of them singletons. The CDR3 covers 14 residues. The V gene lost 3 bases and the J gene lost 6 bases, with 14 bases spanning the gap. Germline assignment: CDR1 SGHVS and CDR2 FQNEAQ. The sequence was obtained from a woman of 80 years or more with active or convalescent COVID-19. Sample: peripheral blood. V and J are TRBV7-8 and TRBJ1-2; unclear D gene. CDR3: CASSLLTADNGYTF. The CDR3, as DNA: TGTGCCAGCAGCTTGCTCACGGCAGACAATGGCTACACCTTC.